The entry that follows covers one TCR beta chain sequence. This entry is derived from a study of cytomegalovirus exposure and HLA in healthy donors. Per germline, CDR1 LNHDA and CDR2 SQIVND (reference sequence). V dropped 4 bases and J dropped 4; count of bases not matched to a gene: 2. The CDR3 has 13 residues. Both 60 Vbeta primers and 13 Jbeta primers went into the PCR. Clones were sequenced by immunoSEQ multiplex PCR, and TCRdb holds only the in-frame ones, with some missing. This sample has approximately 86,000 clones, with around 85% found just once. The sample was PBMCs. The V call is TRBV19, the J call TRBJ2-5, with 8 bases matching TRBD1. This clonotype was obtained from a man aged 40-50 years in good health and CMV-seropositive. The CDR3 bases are TGTGCCAGTAGTACGACAGGGGCAGAGACCCAGTACTTC. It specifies CASSTTGAETQYF.